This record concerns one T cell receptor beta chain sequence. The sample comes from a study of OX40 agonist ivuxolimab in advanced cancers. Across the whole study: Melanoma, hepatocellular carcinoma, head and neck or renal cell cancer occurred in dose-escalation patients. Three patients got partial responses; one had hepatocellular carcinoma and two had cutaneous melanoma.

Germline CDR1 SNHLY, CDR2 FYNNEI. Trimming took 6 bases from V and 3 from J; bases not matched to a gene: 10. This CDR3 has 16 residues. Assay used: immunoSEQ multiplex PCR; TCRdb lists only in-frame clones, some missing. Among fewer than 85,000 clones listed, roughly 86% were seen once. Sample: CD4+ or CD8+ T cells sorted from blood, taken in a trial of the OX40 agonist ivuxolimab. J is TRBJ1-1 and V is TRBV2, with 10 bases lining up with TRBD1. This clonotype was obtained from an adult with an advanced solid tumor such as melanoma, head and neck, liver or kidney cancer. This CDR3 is CASRYPTGTGDTEAFF. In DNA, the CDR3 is TGTGCCAGCAGGTATCCCACCGGGACAGGGGACACTGAAGCTTTCTTT.